This T cell receptor (beta chain) was retrieved from a study of cytomegalovirus exposure and HLA in healthy donors. PCR was performed using 60 Vbeta and 13 Jbeta primers. Profiling relied on immunoSEQ multiplex PCR, and the TCRdb table lists in-frame clones only, not all of them. The data contain about 160,000 clones, nearly 80% of them singletons. With regard to this clone: What it binds is not known.

Findings and caveats of the study: Among TCR beta chains, those listed as cytomegalovirus-associated numbered under 200. At a 0.05 false discovery rate, a later analysis found some 18,000 TCR beta sequences to be associated with HLA alleles.

The sequence came from a man aged 18 to 30 in good health and CMV-seropositive. Sequenced sample: PBMCs.

The CDR3 is CASSPELGARQYF. The CDR3 DNA reads TGTGCCAGCAGCCCTGAGTTGGGCGCGCGGCAGTACTTC. The V gene is TRBV7-6, the J gene TRBJ2-7; D unresolved. V lost 5 bases, J lost 9 bases, and 17 bases lay in between. CDR3 size: 13 residues. CDR1 and CDR2 from the germline V gene are SGHVS and FNYEAQ.